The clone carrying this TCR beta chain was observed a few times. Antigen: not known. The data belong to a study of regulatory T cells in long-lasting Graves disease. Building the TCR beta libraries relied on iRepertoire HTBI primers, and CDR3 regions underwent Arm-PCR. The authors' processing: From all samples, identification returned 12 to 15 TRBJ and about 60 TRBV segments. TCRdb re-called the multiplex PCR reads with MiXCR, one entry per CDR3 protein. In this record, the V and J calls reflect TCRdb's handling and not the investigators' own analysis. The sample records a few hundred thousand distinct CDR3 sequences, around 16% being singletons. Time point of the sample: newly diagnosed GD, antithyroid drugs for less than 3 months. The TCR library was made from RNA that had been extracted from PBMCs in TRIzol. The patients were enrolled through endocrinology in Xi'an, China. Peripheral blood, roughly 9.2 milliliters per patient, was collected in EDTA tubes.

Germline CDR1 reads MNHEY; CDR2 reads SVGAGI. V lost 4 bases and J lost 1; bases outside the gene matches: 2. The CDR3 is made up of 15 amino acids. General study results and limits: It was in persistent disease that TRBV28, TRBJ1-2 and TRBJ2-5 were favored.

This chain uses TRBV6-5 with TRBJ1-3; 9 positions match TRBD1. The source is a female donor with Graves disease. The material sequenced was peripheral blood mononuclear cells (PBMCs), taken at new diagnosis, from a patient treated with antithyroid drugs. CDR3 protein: CASSFGQGSGNTIYF. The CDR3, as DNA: TGTGCCAGCAGTTTTGGACAGGGGTCTGGAAACACCATATATTTT.